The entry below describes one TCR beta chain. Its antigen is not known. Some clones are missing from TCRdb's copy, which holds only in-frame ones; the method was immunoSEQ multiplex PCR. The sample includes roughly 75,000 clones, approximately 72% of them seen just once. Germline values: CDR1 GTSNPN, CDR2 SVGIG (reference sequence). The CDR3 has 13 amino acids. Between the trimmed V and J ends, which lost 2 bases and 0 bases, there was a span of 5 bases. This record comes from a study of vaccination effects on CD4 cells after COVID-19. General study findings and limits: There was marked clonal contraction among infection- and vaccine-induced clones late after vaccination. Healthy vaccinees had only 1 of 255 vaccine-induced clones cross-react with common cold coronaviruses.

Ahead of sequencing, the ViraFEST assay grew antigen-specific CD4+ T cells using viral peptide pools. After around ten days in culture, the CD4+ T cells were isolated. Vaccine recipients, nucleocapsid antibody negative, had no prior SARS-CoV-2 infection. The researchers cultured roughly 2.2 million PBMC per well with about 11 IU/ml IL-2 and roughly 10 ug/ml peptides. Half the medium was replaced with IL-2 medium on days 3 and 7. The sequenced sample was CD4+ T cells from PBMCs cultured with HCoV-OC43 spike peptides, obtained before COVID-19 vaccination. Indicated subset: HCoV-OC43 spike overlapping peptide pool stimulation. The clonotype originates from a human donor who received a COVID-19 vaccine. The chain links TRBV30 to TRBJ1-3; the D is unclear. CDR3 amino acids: CAWSLSSGNTIYF. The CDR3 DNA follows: TGTGCCTGGAGTCTCAGCTCTGGAAACACCATATATTTT.